A single sample is the source of the 31 T cell receptor beta chains below, sequenced in a study of blood T cell repertoires in COVID-19. The repertoire was sequenced with immunoSEQ multiplex PCR; TCRdb's copy has only in-frame clones and lacks some. Seen here are a few hundred thousand clones, 91% observed once, and the top ten hold around 2.5%. The sample consisted of peripheral blood. The receptors derive from a young adult with COVID-19, enrolled during active disease.

The chain links TRBV3-1 (or the pseudogene TRBV3-2) to TRBJ2-1; 7 bases line up with TRBD1. Trimming cost V 2 bases and J 4 bases; bases outside gene matches: 17. The CDR3 extends over 19 amino acids. Germline CDR1 is LGHDT and CDR2 is YNNKEL (reference sequence). The CDR3, as DNA: TGTGCCAGCAGCCAAAACCCCACCATGACAGGGAAGCCTTACAATGAGCAGTTCTTC. As protein: CASSQNPTMTGKPYNEQFF.

The chain has TRBV14 and TRBJ1-2; TRBD1 agrees at 11 bases. Germline V CDR1 and CDR2: SGHDN, FVKESK. The CDR3 has 17 amino acids. Trimming removed 1 base from V and 4 bases from J; junction bases left unmatched: 8. The CDR3 sequence: CASSQGPGTGGFYGYTF. The CDR3 DNA reads as TGTGCCAGCAGCCAAGGCCCCGGGACAGGGGGATTCTATGGCTACACCTTC. The full variable domain, its missing parts supplied by reference TRBV14 and TRBJ1-2, is EAGVTQFPSHSVIEKGQTVTLRCDPISGHDNLYWYRRVMGKEIKFLLHFVKESKQDESGMPNNRFLAERTGGTYSTLKVQPAELEDSGVYFCASSQGPGTGGFYGYTFGSGTRLTVV.

V gene TRBV27 combines with J gene TRBJ2-3; tentatively, D is TRBD2 (6 bases). The V gene lost 6 bases and the J gene lost 4 bases, with 17 bases spanning the gap. Germline loops: CDR1 MNHEY, CDR2 SMNVEV (reference sequence). There are 15 residues in the CDR3. DNA of the CDR3: TGTGCCAGCAGATTGTTGACGGGAGCTTCAGATACGCAGTATTTT. This codes for CASRLLTGASDTQYF.

The CDR3 nucleotides read TGTGCCACCAGTGACCCTGGAGGGCAAGAGACCCAGTACTTC. This sequence encodes CATSDPGGQETQYF. This chain uses TRBV24-1 with TRBJ2-5; weak D call: TRBD2 (6 bases). The CDR3 covers 14 residues. V lost 4 bases and J 2 bases, leaving 10 bases between the germline ends. CDR1 is KGHDR, CDR2 SFDVKD, per germline.

This chain links TRBV12-3 or TRBV12-4 with TRBJ1-1; TRBD1 agrees at 7 bases. The CDR3 has 12 residues. V shed 8 bases and J 11 bases; nucleotides not matched to a gene: 11. CDR3: CASYNRGAEAFF. The CDR3 nucleotides read TGTGCCAGCTACAACAGGGGAGCGGAGGCTTTCTTT.

V usage is TRBV27 and J usage is TRBJ2-1; 9 bases fit TRBD2. The length of the CDR3 is 15 residues. Germline loops: CDR1 MNHEY, CDR2 SMNVEV (reference sequence). V lost 2 bases and J lost 7; bases outside the gene matches: 6. CDR3 sequence reads: CASSLRAGGLNEQFF. The CDR3 region has the DNA TGTGCCAGCAGTTTAAGGGCGGGAGGGTTGAATGAGCAGTTCTTC.

The chain carries TRBV3-1 (or the pseudogene TRBV3-2) and TRBJ1-4; TRBD1 aligns across 9 bases. With 0 bases clipped from V and 8 bases from J, the junction kept 13 bases outside the gene matches. Germline CDR1 and CDR2: LGHDT and YNNKEL (reference sequence). This CDR3 region has 18 residues. The CDR3 region has the DNA TGTGCCAGCAGCCAAGATGACAGGGGGTCGAGGACGTGGGAAAAACTGTTTTTT. Amino acid sequence: CASSQDDRGSRTWEKLFF.

V usage is TRBV4-1 and J usage is TRBJ2-1; 8 bases map to TRBD2. Unmatched junction bases numbered 3, after V lost 9 bases and J lost 8 bases. The germline gives CDR1 MGHRA, CDR2 YSYEKL. The CDR3 has 11 residues. The chain's CDR3 is CASYGGDEQFF. The CDR3, as DNA: TGCGCCAGTTACGGGGGGGATGAGCAGTTCTTC.

This clone has only one observation. The chain couples TRBV7-2 to TRBJ2-7, with 8 bases fitting TRBD1. The length of the CDR3 is 15 residues. After removal of 1 base from V and 4 bases from J, the junction contained 6 bases not matched to a gene. The germline V gene encodes CDR1 SGHTA and CDR2 FQGNSA. CDR3 region: CASSLDWTGTYEQYF. CDR3 nucleotides: TGTGCCAGCAGCTTAGATTGGACAGGGACTTACGAGCAGTACTTC.

This clone has just a few counts. V and J are TRBV27 and TRBJ2-7; possible D gene TRBD2, 6 bases. This CDR3 has 15 amino acids. Germline-derived CDR1 and CDR2 are MNHEY and SMNVEV (reference sequence). Trimming left V 2 bases short and J 4 bases short, with 15 bases between. The CDR3 protein is CASSLSAGWGYEQYF. Written as DNA, the CDR3 is TGTGCCAGCAGTTTAAGCGCGGGGTGGGGTTACGAGCAGTACTTC.

This chain joins TRBV29-1 and TRBJ2-2, with unresolved D. V lost 4 bases to trimming and J lost 2 bases, with 8 bases between them. Germline CDR1 SQVTM, CDR2 ANQGSEA. The CDR3 spans 13 residues. DNA for the CDR3: TGCAGCGTTGTATTTCTTAACACCGGGGAGCTGTTTTTT. The encoded protein is CSVVFLNTGELFF.

The chain uses TRBV4-2 and TRBJ2-2; TRBD2 matches at 14 bases. CDR1 is LGHNA, CDR2 YNFKEQ, per germline. The CDR3 has 17 amino acids. With V trimmed by 3 bases and J by 7 bases, 7 bases remained unmatched. The CDR3 spells CASSHKGLAGEGGELFF. In DNA, the CDR3 is TGTGCCAGCAGCCACAAGGGACTAGCGGGAGAAGGCGGGGAGCTGTTTTTT.

The V call is TRBV5-6, the J call TRBJ2-7, with a tentative D call TRBD2 (5 bases). Looked up from germline, CDR1 is SGHDT and CDR2 is YYEEEE. This CDR3 comprises 13 residues. V gave up 3 bases and J gave up 6 bases, with 13 bases separating them. The CDR3 region has the DNA TGTGCCAGCAGCTCCCGGATAGAGGGCGAGCAGTACTTC. Its protein is CASSSRIEGEQYF.

The CDR3 DNA reads as TGTGCCAGTAGTATATGGGAACAAGGGGCCCTCAATCAGCCCCAGCATTTT. It yields the protein CASSIWEQGALNQPQHF. The J gene is TRBJ1-5, the V gene TRBV19; weak D call: TRBD1 (5 bases). The CDR3 is made up of 17 amino acids. The germline gives CDR1 LNHDA, CDR2 SQIVND (reference sequence). Trimming took off 2 bases at V and 3 bases at J, with 17 bases between the two ends.

This clone has only one observation. V and J are TRBV3-1 (or the pseudogene TRBV3-2) and TRBJ1-5, with no clear D. Trimming removed 1 base at V and 5 bases at J, with 18 bases between. The germline V gene encodes CDR1 LGHDT and CDR2 YNNKEL (reference sequence). The CDR3 has 17 amino acids. CDR3: CASSQAPVTSSYQPQHF. The CDR3 region has the DNA TGTGCCAGCAGCCAAGCTCCCGTGACAAGCTCCTATCAGCCCCAGCATTTT.

The chain employs TRBV2 and TRBJ2-7, with 10 bases that match TRBD2. V was clipped by 5 bases and J by 4 bases; unmatched bases: 5. The CDR3 runs to 14 residues. The V gene's germline CDR1 is SNHLY and CDR2 FYNNEI. The CDR3 DNA reads TGTGCCAGCAGTCCAAGGACTAGCGGTTACGAGCAGTACTTC. This gives the protein CASSPRTSGYEQYF.

This clone was seen only once. The genes are TRBV10-3 and TRBJ2-1; 13 nucleotides line up with TRBD2. The ends lost 0 bases at V and 4 bases at J; junction bases unmatched: 0. The CDR3 runs to 16 residues. CDR1 and CDR2 from the germline V gene are ENHRY and SYGVKD. CDR3 loop: CAISESGLAGYNEQFF. For the CDR3, the DNA is TGTGCCATCAGTGAGTCGGGACTAGCGGGGTACAATGAGCAGTTCTTC.

For the CDR3, the DNA is TGTGCCAGCCTAGGGGACAGGGGAGGATCGGAAGCTTTCTTT. Its translation is CASLGDRGGSEAFF. This chain uses TRBV2 with TRBJ1-1; 10 bases match TRBD1. Germline CDR1 and CDR2: SNHLY and FYNNEI. The CDR3 sequence is 14 residues long. J gave up 8 bases and V 8 bases, and 11 bases lay outside the gene matches.

The CDR3: CASSVDLVGYEQYF. The DNA for the CDR3 is TGTGCCAGCAGCGTAGACCTAGTGGGCTACGAGCAGTACTTC. This chain links TRBV9 with TRBJ2-7; no reliable D call. Germline V CDR1 and CDR2: SGDLS, YYNGEE. The CDR3 totals 14 residues. V dropped 0 bases and J dropped 3 bases, with 10 bases sitting between them.

Only one count was recorded for this clone. The chain has TRBV4-3 and TRBJ2-1; the D gene is possibly TRBD1 (5 bases). The CDR3 length is 15 residues. V was shortened by 1 base and J by 4 bases, with 11 bases between the two germline ends. Germline CDR1 LGHNA, CDR2 YSLEER. In DNA form, the CDR3 reads TGCGCCAGCAGCCAAGGTGGCCAGGGATACAATGAGCAGTTCTTC. Its translation is CASSQGGQGYNEQFF.

The V and J genes are TRBV7-9 and TRBJ2-1, with 9 bases lining up with TRBD2. This CDR3 has 16 residues. Trimming at V came to 4 bases and at J to 5 bases, leaving 9 bases not matched to a gene. CDR1 is SEHNR and CDR2 is FQNEAQ in the germline V gene (reference sequence). CDR3 residues: CASSWTLAGSDNEQFF. CDR3 bases: TGTGCCAGCAGCTGGACACTAGCGGGCTCTGACAATGAGCAGTTCTTC.

The chain links TRBV7-9 to TRBJ1-4; D remains unclear. Per the germline V gene, CDR1 is SEHNR and CDR2 is FQNEAQ (reference sequence). V lost 7 bases, J lost 4 bases, and 19 bases lay in between. The CDR3 is 16 amino acids. CDR3 sequence reads: CASTSYGEALNEKLFF. DNA of the CDR3: TGTGCCAGCACCAGTTACGGGGAAGCCCTTAATGAAAAACTGTTTTTT.

CDR3 sequence reads: CASGLSGTDTQYF. CDR3 sequence (DNA): TGTGCTAGTGGTTTAAGCGGCACAGATACGCAGTATTTT. The V and J genes are TRBV12-5 and TRBJ2-3; D is uncertain. Trimming stripped 3 bases from V and 1 base from J, with 5 bases between. This CDR3 has 13 amino acids. CDR1 is LGHNT and CDR2 is FRNRAP in the germline V gene. Drawing the rest from reference TRBV12-5 and TRBJ2-3, the complete variable domain is DARVTQTPRHKVTEMGQEVTMRCQPILGHNTVFWYRQTMMQGLELLAYFRNRAPLDDSGMPKDRFSAEMPDATLATLKIQPSEPRDSAVYFCASGLSGTDTQYFGPGTRLTVL.

This chain connects TRBV10-3 to TRBJ2-1, with 10 bases aligning to TRBD2. Per germline, CDR1 ENHRY and CDR2 SYGVKD. The length of the CDR3 is 16 residues. With V trimmed by 2 bases and J by 4 bases, 5 bases remained unmatched. This chain's CDR3 is CAISEDWTSGYNEQFF. CDR3 in DNA: TGTGCCATCAGTGAGGATTGGACTAGCGGTTACAATGAGCAGTTCTTC.

The chain uses TRBV3-1 (or the pseudogene TRBV3-2) and TRBJ2-3; 8 bases fit TRBD2. The trim removed 2 bases at V and 2 bases at J, leaving 3 bases unmatched. The CDR3 loop spans 15 amino acids. In germline, CDR1 is LGHDT, CDR2 YNNKEL (reference sequence). DNA for the CDR3: TGTGCCAGCAGCCAAACTAGCGGAAACACAGATACGCAGTATTTT. Protein sequence: CASSQTSGNTDTQYF.

CDR3 bases: TGCAGCGCATCCGGGACAGGCGCCTACGAGCAGTACTTC. It is translated as CSASGTGAYEQYF. The J gene is TRBJ2-7, the V gene TRBV29-1, with 8 positions matching TRBD1. The CDR3 loop spans 13 amino acids. Germline trimming cut 7 bases from V and 2 bases from J; bases unmatched to any gene: 7. The germline V gene has CDR1 SQVTM and CDR2 ANQGSEA.

V usage is TRBV2 and J usage is TRBJ2-3, with D hard to call. Trimming cost V 8 bases and J 1 base, with 13 bases left between them. This CDR3 is built from 14 residues. Per germline, CDR1 SNHLY and CDR2 FYNNEI. The CDR3 DNA reads TGTGCCAGCGCACCTCCGGGTCGCACAGATACGCAGTATTTT. This codes for CASAPPGRTDTQYF.

Points on this clone: Additional DNA sequences in this sample encode the identical CDR3. The rearrangement joins TRBV2 to TRBJ2-7; the match to TRBD1 covers 10 bases. The germline V gene has CDR1 SNHLY and CDR2 FYNNEI. Trimming at V came to 5 bases and at J to 0 bases, leaving 1 base not matched to a gene. The CDR3 loop spans 14 amino acids. This CDR3 is CASSRDRGSYEQYF. The CDR3 nucleotides read TGTGCCAGCAGTAGGGACAGGGGCTCCTACGAGCAGTACTTC.

This chain links TRBV6-1 with TRBJ2-7; 10 bases align to TRBD2. V lost 2 bases to trimming and J lost 4 bases; unmatched junction nucleotides: 5. In germline, CDR1 is MNHNS, CDR2 SASEGT. CDR3 size: 15 residues. CDR3 DNA: TGTGCCAGCAGTGAATACGCTAGCGGGAGTTACGAGCAGTACTTC. It codes for CASSEYASGSYEQYF.

The V and J genes are TRBV4-3 and TRBJ2-1; a weak D match, TRBD1 (6 bases). CDR1 is LGHNA, CDR2 YSLEER, per germline. Between the trimmed V and J ends, which lost 1 base and 6 bases, there was a span of 13 bases. This CDR3 comprises 15 residues. In DNA form, the CDR3 reads TGCGCCAGCAGCCAAGCGCAGGGGAGTTCCAATGAGCAGTTCTTC. It encodes CASSQAQGSSNEQFF.

In nucleotides, the CDR3 is TGCGCCAGCAGCCCCTTTCCCATAACAAACACCGGGGAGCTGTTTTTT. Translation gives CASSPFPITNTGELFF. The chain employs TRBV4-1 and TRBJ2-2; no definite D call. This CDR3 spans 16 amino acids. V lost 4 bases, J lost 2 bases, and 14 bases lay in between. The germline V gene has CDR1 MGHRA and CDR2 YSYEKL.